Each of the 27 T cell receptor beta chains below was sequenced from the same sample in a study of blood T cell repertoires in COVID-19. Only in-frame clones appear in the TCRdb table, and some are missing; sequencing was by immunoSEQ multiplex PCR. The sample shows about 140,000 clones, roughly four fifths of them seen only once. Sequencing used peripheral blood. These receptor sequences come from a woman aged 60 to 75 with acute or convalescent COVID-19.

This rearrangement joins TRBV6-5 to TRBJ1-1; 7 nucleotides agree with TRBD1. Germline V gene lookup returns CDR1 MNHEY and CDR2 SVGAGI. Trimming removed 6 bases from V and 6 bases from J; junction bases left unmatched: 7. This CDR3 is 13 amino acids long. CDR3 region: CASRRQGDAEAFF. CDR3 bases: TGTGCCAGCAGGCGACAGGGTGATGCTGAAGCTTTCTTT.

This clone has a handful of counts. The V gene is TRBV30, the J gene TRBJ1-2, with D hard to call. The CDR3 loop spans 10 amino acids. V was pared by 5 bases and J by 7 bases, with 8 bases between. From germline, CDR1 is GTSNPN and CDR2 SVGIG (reference sequence). CDR3 nucleotides: TGTGCCTGGCGGAGGGCTGGCTACACCTTC. This gives the protein CAWRRAGYTF.

The chain combines TRBV19 with TRBJ2-7, with no clear D. Looked up from germline, CDR1 is LNHDA and CDR2 is SQIVND (reference sequence). The CDR3 sequence is 15 residues long. The V gene lost 0 bases and the J gene lost 0 bases, with 9 bases spanning the gap. The CDR3 region has the DNA TGTGCCAGTAGTATAGACGTGCGGTACTCCTACGAGCAGTACTTC. Protein: CASSIDVRYSYEQYF.

The CDR3 sequence is CAWSVQGGNTIYF. DNA of the CDR3: TGTGCCTGGAGTGTACAGGGGGGAAACACCATATATTTT. This chain uses TRBV30 with TRBJ1-3; 7 bases match TRBD1. The CDR3 runs to 13 residues. After removal of 0 bases from V and 4 bases from J, the junction contained 0 bases not matched to a gene. The germline CDR1 and CDR2 sequences are GTSNPN and SVGIG (reference sequence).

The chain employs TRBV11-3 and TRBJ1-1, with a weak D call TRBD1 (6 bases). In germline, CDR1 is SGHNT, CDR2 YENEEA. CDR3 length: 12 residues. Trimming left V 1 base short and J 6 bases short, with 6 bases between. The CDR3 protein is CASSLGTAEAFF. CDR3 DNA: TGTGCCAGCAGCTTAGGGACAGCTGAAGCTTTCTTT.

The CDR3 region is CASSIRGGTEAFF. In nucleotides, the CDR3 is TGTGCCAGTAGTATCAGAGGGGGCACTGAAGCTTTCTTT. The chain recombines TRBV19 with TRBJ1-1; a weak D match, TRBD1 (6 bases). Germline V gene sequence: CDR1 LNHDA, CDR2 SQIVND (reference sequence). V was pared by 3 bases and J by 4 bases, with 9 bases between. The CDR3 contains 13 residues.

This clone was counted only a few times. V usage is TRBV24-1 and J usage is TRBJ2-1; D may be TRBD2 (5 bases). The germline gives CDR1 KGHDR, CDR2 SFDVKD. V was cut by 3 bases and J by 7 bases, with 9 bases left in between. There are 13 residues in the CDR3. DNA for the CDR3: TGTGCCACCAGTGATGAGGAGGTTAATGAGCAGTTCTTC. This encodes CATSDEEVNEQFF.

This clone showed up just once. V usage is TRBV7-9 and J usage is TRBJ1-6; D gene uncertain. V lost 1 base and J lost 0, with 4 bases in between. Germline-derived CDR1 and CDR2 are SEHNR and FQNEAQ (reference sequence). The CDR3 spans 15 residues. CDR3 amino acids: CASSLGSSYNSPLHF. The DNA for the CDR3 is TGTGCCAGCAGCTTAGGGAGCTCCTATAATTCACCCCTCCACTTT. The full variable domain, its missing parts supplied by reference TRBV7-9 and TRBJ1-6, is DTGVSQNPRHKITKRGQNVTFRCDPISEHNRLYWYRQTLGQGPEFLTYFQNEAQLEKSRLLSDRFSAERPKGSFSTLEIQRTEQGDSAMYLCASSLGSSYNSPLHFGNGTRLTVT.

The gene calls are TRBV6-5 and TRBJ2-7; the D gene is possibly TRBD2 (6 bases). The CDR3 extends over 15 amino acids. V shed 10 bases and J shed 4 bases, with 23 bases lying between them. Germline lookup yields CDR1 MNHEY and CDR2 SVGAGI. CDR3 protein: CATSRGFLYPYEQYF. The CDR3 bases are TGTGCCACCTCTCGGGGGTTTCTCTACCCTTACGAGCAGTACTTC.

The CDR3 DNA sequence: TGCGCCAGCAGCTTGGTTAGAAACTATGGCTACACCTTC. Amino acid sequence: CASSLVRNYGYTF. The chain has TRBV5-1 and TRBJ1-2; the D is unclear. This CDR3 is built from 13 residues. The V end lost 0 bases, the J end lost 2 bases, and 5 bases lay between the germline ends. Germline CDR1 and CDR2: SGHRS and YFSETQ. Full variable domain (outside the CDR3, taken from reference TRBV5-1 and TRBJ1-2): KAGVTQTPRYLIKTRGQQVTLSCSPISGHRSVSWYQQTPGQGLQFLFEYFSETQRNKGNFPGRFSGRQFSNSRSEMNVSTLELGDSALYLCASSLVRNYGYTFGSGTRLTVV.

The rearrangement joins TRBV12-3 or TRBV12-4 to TRBJ1-2; tentatively, D is TRBD1 (5 bases). Trimming cost V 6 bases and J 4 bases, with 12 bases left between them. The CDR3 is 13 amino acids. The CDR3 nucleotides read TGTGCCAGCAGCCAGGGAAGGGGCTATGGCTACACCTTC. Protein sequence: CASSQGRGYGYTF.

The gene calls are TRBV27 and TRBJ2-1, with a possible D match to TRBD1 (5 bases). The CDR3 has 14 residues. V gave up 5 bases and J gave up 0 bases, with 8 bases separating them. Germline V CDR1 and CDR2: MNHEY, SMNVEV (reference sequence). The CDR3 DNA reads as TGTGCCAGCAGTGTAAGGGGCTCCTACAATGAGCAGTTCTTC. Protein: CASSVRGSYNEQFF.

This clone has more than one count but fewer than ten. The V call is TRBV4-1, the J call TRBJ2-6, with D hard to call. The CDR3 loop spans 18 amino acids. V lost 1 base and J 0 bases, leaving 13 bases between the germline ends. Germline V gives CDR1 MGHRA, CDR2 YSYEKL. The CDR3 DNA reads TGCGCCAGCAGCCAAGTTCGTGAGGCCCTCTCTGGGGCCAACGTCCTGACTTTC. As protein: CASSQVREALSGANVLTF.

The chain recombines TRBV9 with TRBJ2-1, with 7 positions matching TRBD2. The germline gives CDR1 SGDLS, CDR2 YYNGEE. CDR3 length: 16 amino acids. The trim removed 0 bases at V and 5 bases at J, leaving 8 bases unmatched. The CDR3 sequence: CASSVGAGRDHNEQFF. The CDR3 bases are TGTGCCAGCAGCGTAGGGGCAGGGAGGGATCACAATGAGCAGTTCTTC.

As regards this clone: Sequence at one end of the junction differs from germline and may be a read error. The chain uses TRBV6-1 and TRBJ1-2; TRBD1 agrees at 8 bases. Germline V lookup: CDR1 MNHNS, CDR2 SASEGT. This CDR3 has 15 amino acids. CDR3 bases: TGTGCCAGCAGCGAAGAAGGACAGGGAAACTATGGCTACACCTTC. It encodes CASSEEGQGNYGYTF.

This clone was detected once. The chain carries TRBV10-1 and TRBJ1-6; no definite D call. Trimming left V 3 bases short and J 5 bases short, with 11 bases between. The CDR3 runs to 15 residues. Germline V lookup: CDR1 WNHNN, CDR2 SYGVQD (reference sequence). DNA of the CDR3: TGCGCCAGCAGTGATAGTGGTGAGAATAATTCACCCCTCCACTTT. Protein sequence: CASSDSGENNSPLHF.

This sequence joins TRBV7-3 and TRBJ2-5; D is perhaps TRBD1 (6 bases). The CDR3 is 13 residues long. V lost 8 bases, J lost 7 bases, and 17 bases lay in between. Germline assignment: CDR1 SGHTA and CDR2 FQGTGA. Here the CDR3 reads CASSQAGDGTQYF. DNA for the CDR3: TGTGCCAGCTCCCAGGCAGGGGACGGGACCCAGTACTTC. The full variable domain, rest sourced from reference TRBV7-3 and TRBJ2-5, is GAGVSQTPSNKVTEKGKYVELRCDPISGHTALYWYRQSLGQGPEFLIYFQGTGAADDSGLPNDRFFAVRPEGSVSTLKIQRTERGDSAVYLCASSQAGDGTQYFGPGTRLLVL.

The chain carries TRBV28 and TRBJ2-7; the D gene is possibly TRBD2 (7 bases). CDR1 and CDR2 from the germline V gene are MDHEN and SYDVKM. The ends were cut back, 8 bases at V and 1 base at J, with 12 bases in the middle. The CDR3 consists of 13 residues. CDR3 sequence reads: CASRGAQSYEQYF. DNA of the CDR3: TGTGCCAGCCGGGGGGCCCAATCCTACGAGCAGTACTTC.

V is TRBV5-6 and J is TRBJ2-7, with TRBD2 matching 9 bases. V shed 4 bases, J shed 3 bases, and the junction held 8 bases outside the gene matches. CDR1 SGHDT and CDR2 YYEEEE come from the germline V gene. This CDR3 has 15 residues. CDR3 coding DNA: TGTGCCAGCAGCCAAATTAGACTAGCGGACTACGAGCAGTACTTC. It translates to CASSQIRLADYEQYF.

CDR3 loop: CASTPDRGRTEAFF. The DNA for the CDR3 is TGTGCCAGCACCCCCGACAGGGGGCGCACTGAAGCTTTCTTT. The rearrangement uses TRBV5-4 and TRBJ1-1, with 10 nucleotides matching TRBD1. The CDR3 totals 14 residues. Germline V CDR1 and CDR2: SGHNT, YYREEE (reference sequence). The trim removed 6 bases at V and 4 bases at J, leaving 6 bases unmatched.

The chain has TRBV11-3 and TRBJ2-5; D is possibly TRBD1 (7 bases). CDR1 SGHNT and CDR2 YENEEA come from the germline V gene. V gave up 5 bases and J gave up 2 bases, with 12 bases separating them. The CDR3 has 14 amino acids. The DNA for the CDR3 is TGTGCCAGCAGCCAGGGGGGACAGCAAGAGACCCAGTACTTC. This encodes CASSQGGQQETQYF.

The chain recombines TRBV6-2 or TRBV6-3 with TRBJ2-1, with 9 nucleotides matching TRBD2. Germline CDR1 and CDR2: MNHEY and SVGEGT. CDR3 size: 16 residues. V gave up 0 bases and J gave up 2 bases; unmatched junction bases: 2. DNA for the CDR3: TGTGCCAGCAGTTACTCGGCGGGAGGGACCTACAATGAGCAGTTCTTC. Protein product: CASSYSAGGTYNEQFF.

V usage is TRBV30 and J usage is TRBJ2-2; D may be TRBD1 (6 bases). Germline CDR1 reads GTSNPN; CDR2 reads SVGIG (reference sequence). The CDR3 is 16 amino acids. V gave up 2 bases and J gave up 2 bases, with 15 bases separating them. This CDR3 is CAWSPNIGTNTGELFF. The CDR3 DNA reads as TGTGCCTGGAGTCCAAACATCGGGACAAACACCGGGGAGCTGTTTTTT.

The genes are TRBV28 and TRBJ1-1; 9 bases line up with TRBD1. Per germline, CDR1 MDHEN and CDR2 SYDVKM. Trimming at V came to 5 bases and at J to 1 base, leaving 11 bases not matched to a gene. The CDR3 is 17 amino acids. The CDR3 spells CASSAGFGDRENTEAFF. DNA for the CDR3: TGTGCCAGCAGTGCAGGGTTTGGGGACAGGGAGAACACTGAAGCTTTCTTT.

This rearrangement joins TRBV27 to TRBJ1-5; possibly TRBD1 for D (5 bases). The V end was cut by 1 base, the J end by 3 bases, with 10 bases between. CDR3 size: 15 residues. Germline lookup yields CDR1 MNHEY and CDR2 SMNVEV (reference sequence). In DNA, the CDR3 is TGTGCCAGCAGTTTATATGGGGGGATCAATCAGCCCCAGCATTTT. This encodes CASSLYGGINQPQHF.

The chain combines TRBV7-9 with TRBJ1-5; 11 bases fit TRBD1. There are 16 residues in the CDR3. V shed 3 bases, J shed 1 base, and the junction held 2 bases outside the gene matches. Germline V lookup: CDR1 SEHNR, CDR2 FQNEAQ (reference sequence). The DNA of the CDR3 is TGTGCCAGCAGCTTGGGGGACAGGGGGAGCAATCAGCCCCAGCATTTT. Its protein product is CASSLGDRGSNQPQHF.

V usage is TRBV19 and J usage is TRBJ2-2; D perhaps matches TRBD1 (5 bases). The CDR3 consists of 14 residues. Germline V lookup: CDR1 LNHDA, CDR2 SQIVND (reference sequence). Trimming pared 3 bases from V and 6 bases from J, leaving 11 bases between. CDR3 sequence reads: CASSMQGRAGELFF. In nucleotides, the CDR3 is TGTGCCAGTAGTATGCAGGGTCGGGCCGGGGAGCTGTTTTTT.